A single sample is the source of the 17 T cell receptor beta chains below, sequenced in a study of CD8 T cells in Susac syndrome. When the RNA was reverse transcribed, random hexamers were used with an input of about 0.45 to 1 ug. MiXCR was run by TCRdb on the immunoSEQ multiplex PCR reads, yielding one entry per CDR3 protein. The sample yields about 69,000 distinct CDR3 sequences, around 90% seen once. Sequencing was done on a sample of CD8+ T cells from PBMCs. Receptors were obtained from a human donor with multiple sclerosis.

The rearrangement uses TRBV15 and TRBJ2-1; D gene uncertain. Trimming took 0 bases from V and 0 from J, leaving 3 bases between them. This CDR3 comprises 14 residues. The germline V gene has CDR1 LNHNV and CDR2 YYDKDF (reference sequence). The CDR3 here is CATSREGSYNEQFF. CDR3 DNA sequence: TGTGCCACCAGCAGAGAGGGCTCCTACAATGAGCAGTTCTTC.

CDR3 in DNA: TGCGCCAGCAGCCACCCGACCGGGGGCAAATCTGAAGCTTTCTTT. Its translation is CASSHPTGGKSEAFF. This chain uses TRBV4-1 with TRBJ1-1, with D maybe TRBD1 (6 bases). CDR1 is MGHRA, CDR2 YSYEKL, per germline. CDR3 length: 15 amino acids. Trimming took 3 bases from V and 6 from J, leaving 17 bases between them.

In this sample, this clonotype turned up once. This chain joins TRBV19 and TRBJ2-7; possible D gene TRBD1, 7 bases. Deletions cut 5 bases from V and 6 bases from J, with 14 bases between. The CDR3 is 13 amino acids. Germline V gives CDR1 LNHDA, CDR2 SQIVND (reference sequence). CDR3 sequence reads: CASSSGQGGEQYF. Written as DNA, the CDR3 is TGTGCCAGTAGTTCCGGGCAGGGGGGCGAGCAGTACTTC.

The chain is built from TRBV28 and TRBJ2-5, with TRBD2 matching over 12 bases. The CDR3 sequence is 15 residues long. Germline lookup yields CDR1 MDHEN and CDR2 SYDVKM. The V segment lost 5 bases and the J segment 5 bases; nucleotides outside the gene matches: 6. DNA of the CDR3: TGTGCCAGCAGTCAACTAGCGGGGGGTTGGGAGACCCAGTACTTC. Protein: CASSQLAGGWETQYF.

This chain links TRBV30 with TRBJ1-5; D ambiguous. CDR1 is GTSNPN, CDR2 SVGIG, per germline (reference sequence). The CDR3 runs 15 residues. Trimming cost V 2 bases and J 3 bases, with 14 bases left between them. This CDR3 is CAWSSKGFTNQPQHF. CDR3 DNA: TGTGCCTGGAGTTCAAAAGGGTTCACCAATCAGCCCCAGCATTTT.

V gene TRBV7-2 combines with J gene TRBJ1-5, with D possibly TRBD1 on 5 matching bases. This CDR3 region has 16 residues. The ends were cut back, 5 bases at V and 0 bases at J, with 14 bases in the middle. Germline CDR1 and CDR2: SGHTA and FQGNSA. The CDR3 spells CASSPTWGFSNQPQHF. DNA of the CDR3: TGTGCCAGCAGCCCCACTTGGGGGTTTAGCAATCAGCCCCAGCATTTT. The complete variable domain, with remaining parts taken from reference TRBV7-2 and TRBJ1-5, reads GAGVSQSPSNKVTEKGKDVELRCDPISGHTALYWYRQSLGQGLEFLIYFQGNSAPDKSGLPSDRFSAERTGGSVSTLTIQRTQQEDSAVYLCASSPTWGFSNQPQHFGDGTRLSIL.

Turning to this clonotype: At one of its ends the junction is not consistent with the germline gene, which may arise from a read error. This CDR3 is CAWSVSWAGELSF. CDR3 coding DNA: TGTGCCTGGAGTGTGTCGTGGGCCGGGGAGCTGTCTTTT. The V call is TRBV30, the J call TRBJ2-2, with D perhaps TRBD2 (5 bases). The CDR3 runs to 13 residues. CDR1 GTSNPN and CDR2 SVGIG come from the germline V gene (reference sequence).

The rearrangement uses TRBV4-2 and TRBJ2-5; D uncertain. The CDR3 consists of 13 residues. Trimming took 4 bases from V and 5 from J, leaving 11 bases between them. Germline lookup yields CDR1 LGHNA and CDR2 YNFKEQ. Here the CDR3 DNA reads TGTGCCAGCAGCCCCAGGCCCAGCGAGACCCAGTACTTC. Its protein is CASSPRPSETQYF.

The chain has TRBV3-1 and TRBJ2-1; 12 bases map to TRBD2. There are 13 residues in the CDR3. Unmatched junction bases numbered 4, after V lost 9 bases and J lost 7 bases. The germline V gene has CDR1 LGHDT and CDR2 YNNKEL (reference sequence). Here the CDR3 reads CASGTSGFNEQFF. The CDR3 DNA sequence: TGTGCCAGTGGGACTAGCGGGTTTAATGAGCAGTTCTTC.

The gene calls are TRBV9 and TRBJ2-4; 7 bases fit TRBD1. V trimming: 3 bases; J trimming: 11 bases; junction bases outside the gene matches: 2. CDR3 length equals 11 residues. Germline assignment: CDR1 SGDLS and CDR2 YYNGEE. The CDR3 reads CASSDGQVQYF. The CDR3 DNA reads TGTGCCAGCAGCGATGGACAGGTTCAGTACTTC.

CDR3 protein: CASSLGQGQNIQYF. Here the CDR3 DNA reads TGTGCCAGCAGCTTGGGACAGGGACAAAACATTCAGTACTTC. The chain joins TRBV5-4 to TRBJ2-4, with 7 bases identical to TRBD1. Germline V CDR1 and CDR2: SGHNT, YYREEE (reference sequence). CDR3 length: 14 residues. V shed 0 bases, J shed 5 bases, and the junction held 2 bases outside the gene matches.

V and J are TRBV5-6 and TRBJ2-7; the D is unclear. Trimming took off 2 bases at V and 7 bases at J, with 10 bases between the two ends. The CDR3 spans 12 residues. Germline CDR1 SGHDT, CDR2 YYEEEE. Here the CDR3 reads CASSFTSTEQYF. The CDR3 nucleotides read TGTGCCAGCAGCTTTACCTCGACTGAGCAGTACTTC.

The chain recombines TRBV7-2 with TRBJ2-7; no firm D call. The germline V gene encodes CDR1 SGHTA and CDR2 FQGNSA. V gave up 5 bases and J gave up 5 bases, with 10 bases separating them. This CDR3 is 12 amino acids long. CDR3 nucleotide sequence: TGTGCCAGCAGCGCGGACGGAAACGAGCAGTACTTC. Translating it yields CASSADGNEQYF. The full variable domain, rest sourced from reference TRBV7-2 and TRBJ2-7, is GAGVSQSPSNKVTEKGKDVELRCDPISGHTALYWYRQSLGQGLEFLIYFQGNSAPDKSGLPSDRFSAERTGGSVSTLTIQRTQQEDSAVYLCASSADGNEQYFGPGTRLTVT.

The gene calls are TRBV27 and TRBJ1-1, with D perhaps matching TRBD1 (5 bases). The CDR3 has 11 residues. Trimming stripped 7 bases from V and 5 bases from J, with 8 bases between. Germline values: CDR1 MNHEY, CDR2 SMNVEV (reference sequence). CDR3 loop: CASIEGTEAFF. The CDR3 region has the DNA TGTGCCAGCATTGAGGGGACTGAAGCTTTCTTT.

The rearrangement uses TRBV20-1 and TRBJ2-2, with D hard to call. The CDR3 contains 13 residues. CDR1 and CDR2 from the germline V gene are DFQATT and SNEGSKA (reference sequence). With 3 bases removed from V and 5 bases from J, the gap between germline ends came to 10 bases. The CDR3 is CSARPLGTGELFF. CDR3 in DNA: TGCAGTGCTAGGCCCTTGGGAACCGGGGAGCTGTTTTTT.

The rearrangement joins TRBV6-2 or TRBV6-3 to TRBJ2-7; 10 positions match TRBD2. In germline, CDR1 is MNHEY, CDR2 SVGEGT. The CDR3 loop spans 14 amino acids. J was trimmed by 11 bases and V by 2 bases; bases with no gene match: 9. The CDR3 sequence: CASSYELAGTKKYF. The CDR3 DNA reads as TGTGCCAGCAGTTACGAACTAGCGGGGACTAAAAAGTACTTC.

This rearrangement joins TRBV19 to TRBJ2-1; D tentatively reads TRBD1 or TRBD2 (5 bases each). CDR1 and CDR2 (germline): LNHDA, SQIVND (reference sequence). V lost 3 bases and J lost 5, with 8 bases in between. CDR3 length: 13 amino acids. CDR3 sequence reads: CASSMTGHNEQFF. Here the CDR3 DNA reads TGTGCCAGTAGTATGACGGGGCACAATGAGCAGTTCTTC. Looking up the rest from reference TRBV19 and TRBJ2-1 gives the full variable domain: DGGITQSPKYLFRKEGQNVTLSCEQNLNHDAMYWYRQDPGQGLRLIYYSQIVNDFQKGDIAEGYSVSREKKESFPLTVTSAQKNPTAFYLCASSMTGHNEQFFGPGTRLTVL.